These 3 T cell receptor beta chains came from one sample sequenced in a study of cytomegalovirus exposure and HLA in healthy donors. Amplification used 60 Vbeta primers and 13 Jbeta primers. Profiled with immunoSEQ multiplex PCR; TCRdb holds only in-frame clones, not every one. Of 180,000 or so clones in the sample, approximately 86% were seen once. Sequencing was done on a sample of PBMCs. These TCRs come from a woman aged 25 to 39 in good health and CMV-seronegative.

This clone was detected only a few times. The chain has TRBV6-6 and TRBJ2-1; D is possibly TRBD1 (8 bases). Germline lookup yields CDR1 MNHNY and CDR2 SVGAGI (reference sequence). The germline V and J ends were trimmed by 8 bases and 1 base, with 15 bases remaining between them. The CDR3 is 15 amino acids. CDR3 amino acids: CASRQGRESYNEQFF. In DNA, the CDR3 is TGTGCCAGCCGACAGGGGAGGGAATCCTACAATGAGCAGTTCTTC.

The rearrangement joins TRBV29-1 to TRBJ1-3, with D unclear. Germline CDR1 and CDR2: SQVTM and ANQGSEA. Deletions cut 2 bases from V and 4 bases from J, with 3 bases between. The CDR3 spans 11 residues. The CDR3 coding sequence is TGCAGCGTTGAAAGCGGAAACACCATATATTTT. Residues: CSVESGNTIYF.

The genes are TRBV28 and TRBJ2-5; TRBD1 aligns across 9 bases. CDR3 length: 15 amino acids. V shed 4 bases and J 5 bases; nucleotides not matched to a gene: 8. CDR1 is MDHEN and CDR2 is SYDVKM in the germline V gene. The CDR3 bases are TGTGCCAGCAGTTCCTCCGGGACAGGGAAGGAGACCCAGTACTTC. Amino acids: CASSSSGTGKETQYF.